These T cell receptor beta chains were read from a single sample in a study of OX40 agonist ivuxolimab in advanced cancers. Assay: immunoSEQ multiplex PCR; the TCRdb copy retains only in-frame clones and omits some. The repertoire holds around 52,000 clones, 75% to 85% seen once, with approximately 3.3% in the top ten. The source was CD4+ or CD8+ T cells sorted from blood, collected in a trial of the OX40 agonist ivuxolimab. The receptor set was obtained from an adult with an advanced solid tumor such as melanoma, head and neck, liver or kidney cancer. CDR3s include the opening cysteine and the closing phenylalanine or tryptophan. The D gene is left open where the match is weak. Size is omitted from some rows. Given values are once, few, many or a class for expanded clones.

D gene,clone size,J gene,V gene,CDR3 protein,CDR3 DNA
-,once,TRBJ1-5,TRBV14,CASSQQQGQPQHF,TGTGCCAGCAGCCAACAACAGGGACAGCCCCAGCATTTT
TRBD2,-,TRBJ2-1,TRBV5-1,CASSLGLAGVRNEQFF,TGCGCCAGCAGCTTGGGGCTAGCGGGAGTTAGGAATGAGCAGTTCTTC
-,-,TRBJ2-5,TRBV6-5,CASSWSAQGSKTQYF,TGTGCCAGCAGCTGGAGCGCACAGGGCTCAAAGACCCAGTACTTC
-,-,TRBJ1-1,TRBV11-2,CASLPVDTEAFF,TGTGCCAGCCTCCCAGTAGACACTGAAGCTTTCTTT
-,-,TRBJ1-6,TRBV10-1,CASSAPLHF,TGCGCCAGCAGTGCCCCCCTCCACTTT
TRBD1,-,TRBJ1-2,TRBV5-5,CASSSPGQAPIRTF,TGTGCCAGCAGCTCACCGGGACAGGCCCCTATTAGAACCTTC
TRBD1,-,TRBJ1-2,TRBV5-5,CASSLRDREYGYTF,TGTGCCAGCAGCTTAAGGGACAGGGAGTATGGCTACACCTTC
-,-,TRBJ1-6,TRBV30,CAWRLGENSPLHF,TGTGCCTGGAGATTGGGAGAAAATTCACCCCTCCACTTT
-,-,TRBJ1-2,TRBV6-5,CASGRYRDYGYTF,TGTGCCAGCGGGCGGTACAGGGACTATGGCTACACCTTC
-,few,TRBJ1-1,TRBV7-9,CASSLATVGNTEAFF,TGTGCCAGCAGCTTAGCCACCGTCGGGAACACTGAAGCTTTCTTT
TRBD1,-,TRBJ1-5,TRBV28,CASSFTGGTRNQPQHF,TGTGCCAGCAGTTTCACAGGGGGCACACGCAATCAGCCCCAGCATTTT
TRBD1,-,TRBJ1-2,TRBV7-2,CASSPRQGNYGYTF,TGTGCCAGCAGCCCGCGACAGGGAAACTATGGCTACACCTTC
-,-,TRBJ1-2,TRBV6-1,CASRRLWDYGYTF,TGTGCCAGCCGTAGGCTCTGGGACTATGGCTACACCTTC
TRBD1,-,TRBJ2-7,TRBV27,CASRSTGGSYEQYF,TGTGCCAGCAGATCGACAGGGGGATCCTACGAGCAGTACTTC
-,-,TRBJ1-6,TRBV6-1,CASRRTANNSPLHF,TGTGCCAGCCGTAGGACAGCCAATAATTCACCCCTCCACTTT
-,few,TRBJ2-3,TRBV28,CASSLSSGGVTADTQYF,TGTGCCAGCAGTTTATCCTCAGGGGGGGTCACCGCAGATACGCAGTATTTT
-,-,TRBJ2-7,TRBV19,CASSAGRGLEQYF,TGTGCCAGTAGTGCGGGGCGGGGCCTCGAGCAGTACTTC
TRBD2,-,TRBJ2-1,TRBV7-9,CASSTARTSKNEQFF,TGTGCCAGCAGCACAGCCAGGACTAGCAAGAATGAGCAGTTCTTC
-,-,TRBJ2-7,TRBV11-1,CASSLLTGQALEQYF,TGTGCCAGCAGCTTGCTGACAGGACAAGCCCTCGAGCAGTACTTC
-,-,TRBJ2-5,TRBV7-2,CASSKGGDQETQYF,TGTGCCAGCAGCAAAGGAGGGGACCAAGAGACCCAGTACTTC
-,-,TRBJ2-7,TRBV5-1,CASSLEWRGSYEQYF,TGCGCCAGCAGCTTGGAGTGGCGGGGTTCCTACGAGCAGTACTTC
TRBD1,-,TRBJ2-7,TRBV27,CASSLRQGSYEQYF,TGTGCCAGCAGTTTGCGACAGGGGTCCTACGAGCAGTACTTC
TRBD2,few,TRBJ2-1,TRBV5-4,CASSHRLASSYNEQFF,TGTGCCAGCAGCCATAGACTAGCGAGCTCCTACAATGAGCAGTTCTTC
TRBD1,-,TRBJ2-7,TRBV6-5,CASSRGGQYEQYF,TGTGCCAGCAGCCGAGGGGGACAGTACGAGCAGTACTTC
TRBD2,-,TRBJ2-1,TRBV28,CASSLRLAGGPIYQFF,TGTGCCAGCAGTTTACGATTAGCGGGAGGGCCGATTTATCAGTTCTTC
-,-,TRBJ2-1,TRBV5-4,CASSLDPWNEQFF,TGTGCCAGCAGCCTAGACCCCTGGAATGAGCAGTTCTTC
TRBD1,-,TRBJ2-7,TRBV5-6,CASGLMHRGLTLGQYF,TGTGCCAGCGGACTAATGCACAGGGGGCTAACATTAGGGCAGTACTTC
TRBD2,few,TRBJ2-7,TRBV2,CASGAGLAREQYF,TGTGCCAGCGGCGCGGGACTAGCTCGAGAGCAGTACTTC
TRBD2,-,TRBJ2-2,TRBV6-5,CASTLTSGNTGELFF,TGTGCCAGCACTCTAACTAGCGGGAACACCGGGGAGCTGTTTTTT
-,-,TRBJ2-7,TRBV11-2,CASSFSARDEQYF,TGTGCCAGCAGCTTTTCGGCCCGGGACGAGCAGTACTTC
TRBD2,-,TRBJ2-1,TRBV5-3,CARQPILLREGHNEQFF,TGTGCCAGACAGCCAATCCTCCTTCGGGAGGGCCACAATGAGCAGTTCTTC
TRBD1,-,TRBJ2-7,TRBV5-1,CASSLQGAVSIAYEQYF,TGCGCCAGCAGCTTGCAGGGGGCTGTATCTATTGCCTACGAGCAGTACTTC
-,-,TRBJ1-1,TRBV7-8,CASSLGGGPEAFF,TGTGCCAGCAGCTTAGGGGGGGGCCCAGAAGCTTTCTTT
-,-,TRBJ2-4,TRBV29-1,CSVEASGAKNIQYF,TGCAGCGTTGAGGCCTCAGGCGCCAAAAACATTCAGTACTTC
-,-,TRBJ2-5,TRBV7-6,CASSPNGIRETQYF,TGTGCCAGCAGCCCTAACGGGATTCGAGAGACCCAGTACTTC
TRBD1,-,TRBJ2-7,TRBV5-6,CASSVGTGGSYEQYF,TGTGCCAGCAGCGTGGGGACAGGGGGGTCCTACGAGCAGTACTTC
TRBD2,-,TRBJ2-1,TRBV5-6,CASSRLAGGAGNEQFF,TGTGCCAGCAGCAGATTAGCGGGAGGTGCGGGGAATGAGCAGTTCTTC
-,-,TRBJ1-1,TRBV7-3,CASSLRDRIRQGAEAFF,TGTGCCAGCAGCTTAAGGGACCGAATCCGTCAAGGGGCTGAAGCTTTCTTT
TRBD1,-,TRBJ2-3,TRBV5-1,CASSLWQGAADTQYF,TGCGCCAGCAGCTTGTGGCAGGGGGCAGCAGATACGCAGTATTTT
TRBD1,few,TRBJ2-3,TRBV18,CASSSRDRGPDTQYF,TGTGCCAGCTCATCCCGGGACAGGGGGCCGGATACGCAGTATTTT
TRBD2,few,TRBJ2-3,TRBV11-2,CASSLSAGDWSSPDTQYF,TGTGCCAGCAGCTTATCAGCGGGGGATTGGTCCTCCCCAGATACGCAGTATTTT
-,-,TRBJ1-2,TRBV6-1,CASSEVWGTPFYGYTF,TGTGCCAGCAGTGAAGTCTGGGGAACCCCCTTCTATGGCTACACCTTC
TRBD1,once,TRBJ2-3,TRBV25-1,CASSESTGVPDTQYF,TGTGCCAGCAGTGAATCTACAGGGGTTCCAGATACGCAGTATTTT
TRBD2,-,TRBJ2-7,TRBV6-1,CASSRRETYEQYF,TGTGCCAGCAGCCGGCGGGAGACCTACGAGCAGTACTTC
-,many,TRBJ1-3,TRBV6-5,CASSGWGSGNTIYF,TGTGCCAGCAGTGGATGGGGTTCTGGAAACACCATATATTTT
TRBD1,-,TRBJ2-7,TRBV6-5,CASSVVRDRAYEQYF,TGTGCCAGCAGTGTCGTCCGGGACAGGGCCTACGAGCAGTACTTC
-,-,TRBJ2-3,TRBV28,CASRAPGRITDTQYF,TGTGCCAGCAGGGCCCCGGGTCGGATCACAGATACGCAGTATTTT
-,few,TRBJ1-6,TRBV6-1,CASSVLGLSYNSPLHF,TGTGCCAGCAGTGTGTTGGGGCTCTCCTATAATTCACCCCTCCACTTT
-,few,TRBJ1-1,TRBV10-3,CAISESGGGTEAFF,TGTGCCATCAGTGAGTCAGGAGGGGGCACTGAAGCTTTCTTT